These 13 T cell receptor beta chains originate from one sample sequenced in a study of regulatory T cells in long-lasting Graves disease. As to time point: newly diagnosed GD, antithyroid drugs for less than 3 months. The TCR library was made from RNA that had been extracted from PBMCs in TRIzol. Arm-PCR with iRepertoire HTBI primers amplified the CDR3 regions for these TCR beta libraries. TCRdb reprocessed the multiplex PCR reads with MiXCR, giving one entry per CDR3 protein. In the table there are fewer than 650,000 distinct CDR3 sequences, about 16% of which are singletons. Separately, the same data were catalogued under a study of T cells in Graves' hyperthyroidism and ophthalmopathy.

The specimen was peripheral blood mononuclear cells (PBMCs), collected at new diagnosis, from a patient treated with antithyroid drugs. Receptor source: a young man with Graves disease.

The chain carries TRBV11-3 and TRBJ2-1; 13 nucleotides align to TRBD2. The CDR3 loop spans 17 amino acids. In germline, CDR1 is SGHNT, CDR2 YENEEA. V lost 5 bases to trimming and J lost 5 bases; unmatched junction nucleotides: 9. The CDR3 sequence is CASSRVLAGGPDNEQFF. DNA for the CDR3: TGTGCCAGCAGCCGCGTACTAGCGGGAGGGCCCGACAATGAGCAGTTCTTC.

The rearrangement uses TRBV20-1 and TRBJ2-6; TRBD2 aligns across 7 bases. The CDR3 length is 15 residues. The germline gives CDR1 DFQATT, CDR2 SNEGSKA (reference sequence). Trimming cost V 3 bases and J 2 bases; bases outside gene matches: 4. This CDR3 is CSASLGGAGANVLTF. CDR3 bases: TGCAGTGCTAGTTTGGGGGGGGCTGGGGCCAACGTCCTGACTTTC.

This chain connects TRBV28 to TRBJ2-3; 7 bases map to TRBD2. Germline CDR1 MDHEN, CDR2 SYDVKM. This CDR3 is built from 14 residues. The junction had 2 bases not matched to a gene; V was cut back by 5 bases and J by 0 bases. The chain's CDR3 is CASSTSDSTDTQYF. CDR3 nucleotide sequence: TGTGCCAGCAGTACTAGCGATAGCACAGATACGCAGTATTTT.

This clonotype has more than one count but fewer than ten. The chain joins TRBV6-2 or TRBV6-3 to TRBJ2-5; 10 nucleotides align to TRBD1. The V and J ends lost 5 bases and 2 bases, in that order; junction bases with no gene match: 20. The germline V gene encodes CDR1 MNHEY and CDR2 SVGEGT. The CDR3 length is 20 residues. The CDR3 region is CASSLILAGQGTPLQETQYF. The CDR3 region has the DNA TGTGCCAGCAGTCTAATACTCGCGGGACAGGGGACCCCCCTTCAAGAGACCCAGTACTTC.

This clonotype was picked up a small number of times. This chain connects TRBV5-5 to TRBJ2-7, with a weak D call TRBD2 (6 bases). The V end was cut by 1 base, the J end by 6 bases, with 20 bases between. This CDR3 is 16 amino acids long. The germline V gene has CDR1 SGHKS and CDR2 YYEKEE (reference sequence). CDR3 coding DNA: TGTGCCAGCAGCTTGAGTGCGGGACTGACCTCTCGCGAGCAGTACTTC. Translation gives CASSLSAGLTSREQYF.

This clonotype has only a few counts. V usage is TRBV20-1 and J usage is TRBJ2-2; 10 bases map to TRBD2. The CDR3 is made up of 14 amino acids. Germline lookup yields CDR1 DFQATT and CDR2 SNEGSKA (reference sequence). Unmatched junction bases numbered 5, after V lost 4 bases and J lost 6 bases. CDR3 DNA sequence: TGCAGTGCTACCCTAGCGGGAGCTCCCGGGGAGCTGTTTTTT. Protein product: CSATLAGAPGELFF.

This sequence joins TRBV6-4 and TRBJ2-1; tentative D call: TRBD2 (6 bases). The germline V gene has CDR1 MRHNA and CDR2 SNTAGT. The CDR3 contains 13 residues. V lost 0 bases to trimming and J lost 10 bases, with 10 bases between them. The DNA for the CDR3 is TGTGCCAGCAGTGACTCCAGTGGGGGGGAGCAGTTCTTC. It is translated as CASSDSSGGEQFF.

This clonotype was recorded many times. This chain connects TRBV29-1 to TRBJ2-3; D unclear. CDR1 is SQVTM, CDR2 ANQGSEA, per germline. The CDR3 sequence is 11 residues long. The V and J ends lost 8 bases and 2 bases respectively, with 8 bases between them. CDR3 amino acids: CSTQFTDTQYF. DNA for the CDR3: TGCAGCACCCAGTTCACAGATACGCAGTATTTT.

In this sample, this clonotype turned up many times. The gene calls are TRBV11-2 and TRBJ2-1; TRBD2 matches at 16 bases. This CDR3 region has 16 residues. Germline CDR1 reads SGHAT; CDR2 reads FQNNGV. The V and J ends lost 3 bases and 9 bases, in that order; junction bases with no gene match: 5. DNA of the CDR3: TGTGCCAGCAGCTTGTCCGGGACTAGCGGGAGGGGTGAGCAGTTCTTC. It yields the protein CASSLSGTSGRGEQFF.

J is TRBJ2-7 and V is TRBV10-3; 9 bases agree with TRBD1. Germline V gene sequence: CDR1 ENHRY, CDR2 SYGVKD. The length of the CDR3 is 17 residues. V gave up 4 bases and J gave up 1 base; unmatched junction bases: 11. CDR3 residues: CAISAGAGQGVSYEQYF. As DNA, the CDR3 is TGTGCCATCAGTGCGGGAGCGGGACAGGGAGTTTCCTACGAGCAGTACTTC.

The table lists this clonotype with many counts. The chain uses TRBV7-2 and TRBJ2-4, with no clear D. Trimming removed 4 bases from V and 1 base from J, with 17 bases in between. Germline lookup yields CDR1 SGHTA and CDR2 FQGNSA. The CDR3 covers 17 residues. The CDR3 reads CASSSTQLWLAKNIQYF. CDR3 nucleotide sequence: TGTGCCAGCAGCTCCACTCAACTGTGGCTGGCCAAAAACATTCAGTACTTC.

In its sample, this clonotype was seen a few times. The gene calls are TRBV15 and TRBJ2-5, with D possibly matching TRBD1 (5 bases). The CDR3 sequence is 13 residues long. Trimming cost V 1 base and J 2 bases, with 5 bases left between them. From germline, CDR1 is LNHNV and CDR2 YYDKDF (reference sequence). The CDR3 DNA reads TGTGCCACCAGCAGAGGACAGCAAGAGACCCAGTACTTC. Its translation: CATSRGQQETQYF.

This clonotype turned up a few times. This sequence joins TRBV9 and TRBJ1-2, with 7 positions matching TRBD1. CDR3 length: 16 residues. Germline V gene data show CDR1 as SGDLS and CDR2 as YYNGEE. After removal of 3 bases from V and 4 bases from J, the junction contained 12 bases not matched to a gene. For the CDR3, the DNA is TGTGCCAGCAGCGAGGGGACAGACCCAGCCCTCTATGGCTACACCTTC. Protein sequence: CASSEGTDPALYGYTF.